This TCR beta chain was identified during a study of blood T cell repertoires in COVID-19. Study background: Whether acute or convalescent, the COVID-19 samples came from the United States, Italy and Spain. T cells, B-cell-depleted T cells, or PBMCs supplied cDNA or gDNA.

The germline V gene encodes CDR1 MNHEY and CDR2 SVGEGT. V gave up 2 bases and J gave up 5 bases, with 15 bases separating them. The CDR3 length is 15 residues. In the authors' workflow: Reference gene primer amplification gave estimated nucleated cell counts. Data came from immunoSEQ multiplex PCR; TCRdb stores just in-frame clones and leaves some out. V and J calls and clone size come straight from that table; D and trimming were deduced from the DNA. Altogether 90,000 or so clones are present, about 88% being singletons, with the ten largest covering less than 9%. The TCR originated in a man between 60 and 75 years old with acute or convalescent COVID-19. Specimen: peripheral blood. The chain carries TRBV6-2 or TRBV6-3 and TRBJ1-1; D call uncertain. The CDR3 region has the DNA TGTGCCAGCAGTTACATCGGACTGGATCGAACTGAAGCTTTCTTT. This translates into CASSYIGLDRTEAFF.